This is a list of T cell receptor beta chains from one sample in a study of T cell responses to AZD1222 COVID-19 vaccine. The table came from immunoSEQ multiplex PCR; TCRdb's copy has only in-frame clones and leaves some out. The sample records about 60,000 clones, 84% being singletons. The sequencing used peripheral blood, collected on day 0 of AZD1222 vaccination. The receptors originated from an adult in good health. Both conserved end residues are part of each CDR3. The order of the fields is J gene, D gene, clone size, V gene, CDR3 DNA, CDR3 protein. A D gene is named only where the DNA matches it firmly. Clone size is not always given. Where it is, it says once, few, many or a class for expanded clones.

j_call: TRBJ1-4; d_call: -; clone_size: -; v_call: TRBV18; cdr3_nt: TGTGCCAGCTCACCAGACAGCGGGGAAAAACTGTTTTTT; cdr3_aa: CASSPDSGEKLFF
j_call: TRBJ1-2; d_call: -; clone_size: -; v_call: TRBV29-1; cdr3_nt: TGCAGCGTTGAGGGGGAAGAAGTCGACTACACCTTC; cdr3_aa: CSVEGEEVDYTF
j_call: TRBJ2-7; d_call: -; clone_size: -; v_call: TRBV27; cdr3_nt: TGTGCCAGCAGTTTATTCCCTGACTACGAGCAGTACTTC; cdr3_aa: CASSLFPDYEQYF
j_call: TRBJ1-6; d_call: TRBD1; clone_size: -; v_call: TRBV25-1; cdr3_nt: TGTGCCAGCAGTGGGCTACAGGGGAGAAATTCACCCCTCCACTTT; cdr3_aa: CASSGLQGRNSPLHF
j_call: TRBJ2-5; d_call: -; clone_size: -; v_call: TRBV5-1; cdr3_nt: TGCGCCAGCAGCTCCGAGGAGATCGGGACCCAGTACTTC; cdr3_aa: CASSSEEIGTQYF
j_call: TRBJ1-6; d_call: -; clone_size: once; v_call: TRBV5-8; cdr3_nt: TGTGCCAGCAGCCAGGTCGGCAGTCGCTCACCCCTCCACTTT; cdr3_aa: CASSQVGSRSPLHF
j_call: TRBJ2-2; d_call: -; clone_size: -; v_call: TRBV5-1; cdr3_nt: TGCGCCAGCAGCGTCGAAGGGGGGACCGGGGAGCTGTTTTTT; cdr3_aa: CASSVEGGTGELFF
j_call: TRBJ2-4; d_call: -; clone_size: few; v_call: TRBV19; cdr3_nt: TGTGCCAGTAGTATAAGGGAACAGTCCAAAAACATTCAGTACTTC; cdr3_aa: CASSIREQSKNIQYF
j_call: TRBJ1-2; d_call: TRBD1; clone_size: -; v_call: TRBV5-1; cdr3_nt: TGCGCCAGCAGCTTGGACACAGGGGCGCGGTATGGCTACACCTTC; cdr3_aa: CASSLDTGARYGYTF
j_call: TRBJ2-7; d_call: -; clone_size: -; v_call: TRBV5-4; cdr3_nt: TGTGCCAGCAGCTTGGCGGGGCAGGGACTCGAGCAGTACTTC; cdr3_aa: CASSLAGQGLEQYF
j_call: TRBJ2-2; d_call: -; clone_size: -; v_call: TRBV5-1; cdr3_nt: TGCGCCAGCAGCGTGCAGGGCACCGGGGAGCTGTTTTTT; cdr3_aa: CASSVQGTGELFF
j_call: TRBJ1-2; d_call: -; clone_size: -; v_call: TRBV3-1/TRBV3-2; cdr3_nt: TGTGCCAGCAGCCAAGGAGGTCTGGCTAACTATGGCTACACCTTC; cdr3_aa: CASSQGGLANYGYTF
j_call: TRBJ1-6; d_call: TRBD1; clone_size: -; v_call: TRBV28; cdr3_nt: TGTGCCAGCAGTTTTCGACAGGGCCTCCTCTATAATTCACCCCTCCACTTT; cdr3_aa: CASSFRQGLLYNSPLHF
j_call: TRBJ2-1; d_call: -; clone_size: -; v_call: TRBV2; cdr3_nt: TGTGCCAGCAGCCGGGTCGATGAGCAGTTCTTC; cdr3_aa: CASSRVDEQFF
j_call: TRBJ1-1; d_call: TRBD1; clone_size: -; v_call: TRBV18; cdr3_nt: TGTGCCAGCTCACTGGGACAGGGGATCGCTGATGAAGCTTTCTTT; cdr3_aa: CASSLGQGIADEAFF
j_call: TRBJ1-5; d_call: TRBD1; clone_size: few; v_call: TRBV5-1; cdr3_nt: TGCGCCAGCACCTGGACAGGGTTGGACAATCAGCCCCAGCATTTT; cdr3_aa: CASTWTGLDNQPQHF
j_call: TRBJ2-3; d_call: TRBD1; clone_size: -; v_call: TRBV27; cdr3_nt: TGTGCCAGCAGCCGTCGGACAGGGGACACAGATACGCAGTATTTT; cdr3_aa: CASSRRTGDTDTQYF
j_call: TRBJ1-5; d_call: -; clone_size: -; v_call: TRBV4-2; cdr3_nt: TGTGCCAGCAGCCAAGGCCCGAACAGCAATCAGCCCCAGCATTTT; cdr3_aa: CASSQGPNSNQPQHF
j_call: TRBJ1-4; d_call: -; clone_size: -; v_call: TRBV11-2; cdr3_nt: TGTGCCAGCAGTTTGTATGAAGGGGGGCTGGGTGAAAAACTGTTTTTT; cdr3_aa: CASSLYEGGLGEKLFF
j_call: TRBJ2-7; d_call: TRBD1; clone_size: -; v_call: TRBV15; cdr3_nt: TGTGCCACCAGCAGATACCGGGACAGGGGCTACGAGCAGTACTTC; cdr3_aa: CATSRYRDRGYEQYF
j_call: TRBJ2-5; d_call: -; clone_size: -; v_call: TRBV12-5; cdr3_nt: TGTGCTAGTGGTTTGGTACAGGGTTCAGGCGGTTACCAAGAGACCCAGTACTTC; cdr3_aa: CASGLVQGSGGYQETQYF
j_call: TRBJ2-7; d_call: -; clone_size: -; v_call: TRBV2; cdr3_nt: TGTGCCTCAGGGGCGTTCGGGACCCAAGCCTCTCGGGAGCAGTACTTC; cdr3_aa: CASGAFGTQASREQYF
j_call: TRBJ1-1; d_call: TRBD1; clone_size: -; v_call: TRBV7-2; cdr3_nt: TGTGCAGCGGGAAGACAGGGATGGACTGAAGCTTTCTTT; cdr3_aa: CAAGRQGWTEAFF
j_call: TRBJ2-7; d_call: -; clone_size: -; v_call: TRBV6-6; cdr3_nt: TGTGCCAGCAGTACCCAGGGGTCCTACGAGCAGTACTTC; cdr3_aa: CASSTQGSYEQYF
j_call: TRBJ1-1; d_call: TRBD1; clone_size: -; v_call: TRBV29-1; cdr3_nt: TGCAGCGTCCGACAGGGAAACACTGAAGCTTTCTTT; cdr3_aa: CSVRQGNTEAFF
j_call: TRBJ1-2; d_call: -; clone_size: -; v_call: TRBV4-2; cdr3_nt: TGTGCCAGCAGCCAAGAATCAACCTATGGCTACACCTTC; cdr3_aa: CASSQESTYGYTF
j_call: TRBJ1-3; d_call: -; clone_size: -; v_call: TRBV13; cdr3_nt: TGTGCCAGCAGCGCCCGGGACGGTGGAGGAAACACCATATATTTT; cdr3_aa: CASSARDGGGNTIYF
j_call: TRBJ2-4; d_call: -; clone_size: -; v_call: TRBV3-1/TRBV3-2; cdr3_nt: TGTGCCAGCAGTCAACCTATGGGGTACTTC; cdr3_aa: CASSQPMGYF
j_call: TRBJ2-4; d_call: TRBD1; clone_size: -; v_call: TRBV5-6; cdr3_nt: TGTGCCAGCAGCTCTGGGACAGGGAGAAACATTCAGTACTTC; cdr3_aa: CASSSGTGRNIQYF
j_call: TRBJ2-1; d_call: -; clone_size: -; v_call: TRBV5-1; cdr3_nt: TGCGCCAGCAGCTTGGGCTTCCCTGGTAATGAGCAGTTCTTC; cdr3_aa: CASSLGFPGNEQFF
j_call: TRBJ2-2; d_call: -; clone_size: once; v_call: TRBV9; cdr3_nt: TGTGCCAGCAGCGTAGCGCAGTACACCGGGGAGCTGTTTTTT; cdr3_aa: CASSVAQYTGELFF
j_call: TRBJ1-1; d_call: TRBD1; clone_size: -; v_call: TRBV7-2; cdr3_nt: TGTGCCAGCAGCTCAGGGGGGGAAACTGAAGCTTTCTTT; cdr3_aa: CASSSGGETEAFF
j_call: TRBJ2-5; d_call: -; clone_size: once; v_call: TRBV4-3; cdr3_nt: TGCGCCAGCAGCCAAGGGCTAGGACTGGGCTTCGGGGAGACCCAGTACTTC; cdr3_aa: CASSQGLGLGFGETQYF
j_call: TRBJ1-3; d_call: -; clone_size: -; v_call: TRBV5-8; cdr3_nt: TGTGCCAGCAGCCCGCACGGCGCCAGCTCTGGAAACACCATATATTTT; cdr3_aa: CASSPHGASSGNTIYF
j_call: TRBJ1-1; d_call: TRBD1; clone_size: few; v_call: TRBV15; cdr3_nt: TGTGCCACCAGCAGAGATCAGGAGGGGGCTGCTGAAGCTTTCTTT; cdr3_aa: CATSRDQEGAAEAFF
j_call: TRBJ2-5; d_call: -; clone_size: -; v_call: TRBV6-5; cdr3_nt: TGTGCCAGCAGACCGGAGGGAGAGACCCAGTACTTC; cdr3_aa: CASRPEGETQYF
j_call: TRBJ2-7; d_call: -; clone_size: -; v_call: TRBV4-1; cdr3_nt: TGCGCCAGCAGCCAAGATCGACCCTACGAGCAGTACTTC; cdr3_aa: CASSQDRPYEQYF
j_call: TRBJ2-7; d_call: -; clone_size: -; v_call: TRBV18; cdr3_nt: TGTGCCAGCTCACCGGACAGCTCCTACGAGCAGTACTTC; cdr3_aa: CASSPDSSYEQYF
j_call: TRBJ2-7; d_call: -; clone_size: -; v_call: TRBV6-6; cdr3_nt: TGTGCCAGCAGTTACTTCGGACCGGGCTACGAGCAGTACTTC; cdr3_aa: CASSYFGPGYEQYF
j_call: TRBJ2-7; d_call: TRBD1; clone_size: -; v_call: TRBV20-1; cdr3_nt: TGCAGTGCTAGTTGGGACAGAGACTACGAGCAGTACTTC; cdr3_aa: CSASWDRDYEQYF
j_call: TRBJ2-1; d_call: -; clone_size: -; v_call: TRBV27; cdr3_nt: TGTGCCAGCAGTTTCCTCCCCGACGGATACAATGAGCAGTTCTTC; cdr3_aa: CASSFLPDGYNEQFF
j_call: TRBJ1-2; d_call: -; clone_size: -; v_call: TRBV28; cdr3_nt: TGTGCCAGCAGTTTGCAGAACTATGGCTACACCTTC; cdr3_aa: CASSLQNYGYTF
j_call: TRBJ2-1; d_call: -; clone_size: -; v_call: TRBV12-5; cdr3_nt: TGTGCTAGTGGTTTGGTACATTTGATTCGCTGGGGGGGCGCCGCCTACAATGAGCAGTTCTTC; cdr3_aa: CASGLVHLIRWGGAAYNEQFF
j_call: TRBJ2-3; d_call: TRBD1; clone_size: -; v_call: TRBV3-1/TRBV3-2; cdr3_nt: TGTGCCAGCAGCCAAGATTTCCAGGGGGCTTGGACAGATACGCAGTATTTT; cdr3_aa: CASSQDFQGAWTDTQYF
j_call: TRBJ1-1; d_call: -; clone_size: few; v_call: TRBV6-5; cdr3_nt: TGTGCCAGCAGCCAAGGGACAATTGCTTTCTTT; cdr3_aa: CASSQGTIAFF
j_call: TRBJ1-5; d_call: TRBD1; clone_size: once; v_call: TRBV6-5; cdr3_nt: TGTGCCAGCAGAACCCTGACAGGGGTCAATCAGCCCCAGCATTTT; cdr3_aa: CASRTLTGVNQPQHF
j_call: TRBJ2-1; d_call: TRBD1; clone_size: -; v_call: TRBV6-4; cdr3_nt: TGTGCCAGTAGCCGGCGGCAGGGGGTTTCCGACAATGAGCAGTTCTTC; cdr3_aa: CASSRRQGVSDNEQFF
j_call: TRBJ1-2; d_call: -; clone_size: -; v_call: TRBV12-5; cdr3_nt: TGTGCTAGTGGTTTGGACAGGGAATATTCTGGCTACACCTTC; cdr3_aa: CASGLDREYSGYTF
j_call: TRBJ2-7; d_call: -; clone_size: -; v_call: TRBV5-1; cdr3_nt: TGCGCCAGCAGCACCGCAACCGCCTACGAGCAGTACTTC; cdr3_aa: CASSTATAYEQYF
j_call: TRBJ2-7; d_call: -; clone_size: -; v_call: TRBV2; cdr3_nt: TGTGCCAGCAGCGAACAGGGTTACGAGCAGTACTTC; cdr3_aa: CASSEQGYEQYF
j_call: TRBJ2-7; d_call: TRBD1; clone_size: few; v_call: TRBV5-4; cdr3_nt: TGTGCCAGCAGCTTGGACAGGGGCCCTTCCTACGAGCAGTACTTC; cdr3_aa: CASSLDRGPSYEQYF
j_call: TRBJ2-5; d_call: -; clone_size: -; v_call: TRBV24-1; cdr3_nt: TGTGCCACCAGTGATTTGCGGGACAAAAGGTCAGAGACCCAGTACTTC; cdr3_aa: CATSDLRDKRSETQYF
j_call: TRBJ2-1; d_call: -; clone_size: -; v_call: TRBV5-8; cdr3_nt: TGTGCCAGCAGCTTATCTGGGGCCAATGAGCAGTTCTTC; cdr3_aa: CASSLSGANEQFF
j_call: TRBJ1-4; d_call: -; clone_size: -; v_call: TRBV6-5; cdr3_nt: TGTGCCAGCAGTCCGACAGCAACTAATGAAAAACTGTTTTTT; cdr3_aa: CASSPTATNEKLFF
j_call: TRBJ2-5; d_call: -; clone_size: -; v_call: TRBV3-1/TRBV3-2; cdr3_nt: TGTGCCAGCAGCCAGTTCGGGGAAGAGACCCAGTACTTC; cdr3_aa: CASSQFGEETQYF
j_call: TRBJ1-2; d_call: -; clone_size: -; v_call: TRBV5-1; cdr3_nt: TGCGCCAGCAGCTTGGTCGGACAGTATGGCTACACCTTC; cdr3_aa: CASSLVGQYGYTF
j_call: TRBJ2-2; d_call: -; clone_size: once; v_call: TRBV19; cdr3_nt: TGTGCCAGTAGTATCTCCAGTGAGAACACCGGGGAGCTGTTTTTT; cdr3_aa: CASSISSENTGELFF
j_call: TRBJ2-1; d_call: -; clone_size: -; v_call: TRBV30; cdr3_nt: TGTGCCTGGAGTACTCGCTCCTACAATGAGCAGTTCTTC; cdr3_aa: CAWSTRSYNEQFF
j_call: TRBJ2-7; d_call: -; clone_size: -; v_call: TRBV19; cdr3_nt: TGTGCCACCTCTTGGACAGCTGATGGGTACGAGCAGTACTTC; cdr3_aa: CATSWTADGYEQYF
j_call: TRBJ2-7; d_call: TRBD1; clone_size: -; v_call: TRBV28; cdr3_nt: TGTGCCAGCAGTTTAATACCCGGGACAGTTAGGTACGAGCAGTACTTC; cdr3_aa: CASSLIPGTVRYEQYF